This T cell receptor (beta chain) was identified during a study of blood T cell repertoires in COVID-19 (dated by TCRdb to 2019 to 2021). Looking at the study overall: Collaborator samples came from the United States, Italy and Spain and covered acute and convalescent phases of COVID-19. The prospective study material was composed of cDNA or gDNA derived from T cells, B-cell-depleted T cells, or PBMCs. Deeply sampled blood TCRbeta repertoires from subjects exposed to, actively infected with, or recovered from COVID-19 were included in the dataset. The repertoires were released in a freely available public database intended as a resource for research on the immune response to SARS-CoV-2. Samples came from the ongoing ImmuneRACE study (first 160 participants) plus 1,254 subjects from 6 global collaborators. Nearly every sample came with metadata listing a de-identified subject ID, COVID-19 status, age in years and sex. HLA class I and class II types, where available, came from metadata supplied by the sample provider rather than from assay-based typing. Paper-wide results and their limitations: How much clinical and demographic metadata was included differed by source and by participant, and the metadata was provided uncurated.

The CDR3 spans 16 residues, from the cysteine through the phenylalanine. Only the CDR3 DNA is retained, 48 bases long and in frame from the first base. V is pared back by 5 bases and J by 2 bases, with 17 bases lying between the germline termini. The CDR1 and CDR2 encoded by the germline V gene are MGHDK and SYGVNS. The immunoSEQ Assay, a bias-controlled multiplex PCR, was used to amplify TCRbeta CDR3 regions from genomic DNA. Turning to the authors' computational methods: The number of nucleated cells in each sample was estimated by amplification of reference gene primers within the assay. To quantify the absolute abundance of each unique TCRbeta CDR3 rearrangement, sequence reads were collapsed and filtered. For each sample, productive Simpson clonality was calculated by taking the square root of Simpson's diversity index across productive rearrangements. Imported from immuneACCESS, the table was reduced by TCRdb to in-frame sequences with V and J called. These copies leave out some clones; in studies compared against another copy, an unresolved V gene accounts for under half, and the cause of the remainder is not known. Clone size and V and J calls were adopted from that table, with D and trimming inferred from the DNA. The table for this sample lists about 220,000 clones; more than 70% of them were counted only once. The biggest ten clones account for 2.5% of the sample.

About this clone itself: The antigen it binds to is not known. Per-base qualities were not stored, and no clone one base away is much larger.

Participants in the prospective study were aged about 18 to 89 years, lived in under 30 United States geographic areas, and enrolled through a virtual design. In the prospective study, participants were assigned to cohorts based on the clinical history participants reported in a screening survey and a study questionnaire. Mobile phlebotomists in the prospective study collected whole blood, serum and a nasopharyngeal or oropharyngeal swab from every participant. Additional blood draws and questionnaires over an approximately 2-month period could optionally be provided by prospective study participants. Blood samples from the prospective study were shipped frozen or at room temperature prior to DNA extraction.

The rearrangement joined TRBV25-1 to TRBJ2-3, with a weak D call of TRBD1 (5 bases match). The clonotype was recovered from a woman between 40 and 55 years old with acute COVID-19. The sample consisted of PBMCs or T cells enriched from blood (not recorded which). The CDR3 region has the sequence CASSQGISYYTDTQYF. The DNA is TGTGCCAGCAGTCAGGGCATCTCTTATTACACAGATACGCAGTATTTT.